Below are 7 T cell receptor beta chains sequenced from a single sample in a study of vaccination effects on CD4 cells after COVID-19. Antigens for these TCRs are unknown. Subsequent to 10 days of culture, CD4+ T cells were isolated. Either the BNT162b2 or mRNA-1273 vaccine was given to participants in two doses. Data came from immunoSEQ multiplex PCR; TCRdb stores just in-frame clones and leaves some out. The data hold 72,000 or so clones, with 74% observed a single time. Here the sequenced sample was CD4+ T cells from PBMCs cultured without peptide, taken after COVID-19 vaccination. These receptors were obtained from a human donor who received a COVID-19 vaccine.

The chain carries TRBV9 and TRBJ2-3; TRBD2 matches at 7 bases. The ends lost 3 bases at V and 7 bases at J; junction bases unmatched: 2. The germline V gene encodes CDR1 SGDLS and CDR2 YYNGEE. CDR3 size: 12 residues. CDR3 protein: CASSGGGNTQYF. CDR3 coding DNA: TGTGCCAGCAGCGGGGGGGGTAATACGCAGTATTTT.

V gene TRBV27 combines with J gene TRBJ2-1, with 8 bases fitting TRBD2. The germline V gene encodes CDR1 MNHEY and CDR2 SMNVEV (reference sequence). The V and J ends lost 4 bases and 3 bases, in that order; junction bases with no gene match: 8. This CDR3 spans 16 amino acids. CDR3 nucleotides: TGTGCCAGCAGTTCCCTGCTAGCGGGTGACTACAATGAGCAGTTCTTC. The encoded protein is CASSSLLAGDYNEQFF.

The sample holds a few counts of this clone. V and J are TRBV4-1 and TRBJ1-6; weak D call: TRBD1 (5 bases). The germline gives CDR1 MGHRA, CDR2 YSYEKL. The CDR3 is 16 residues long. The germline V and J ends were trimmed by 1 base and 8 bases, with 15 bases remaining between them. CDR3 sequence (DNA): TGCGCCAGCAGCCAAGGTAGTGCAGGGAGGTATTCACCCCTCCACTTT. Translated, it gives CASSQGSAGRYSPLHF.

This clone came up a few times. This sequence joins TRBV18 and TRBJ1-5; TRBD1 matches 7 bases. The CDR3 is 15 amino acids. In germline, CDR1 is KGHSH, CDR2 LQKENI. Trimming took 2 bases from V and 1 from J; bases not matched to a gene: 2. CDR3 nucleotides: TGTGCCAGCTCACCAAAGGGGGCAAGCAATCAGCCCCAGCATTTT. This sequence encodes CASSPKGASNQPQHF.

The chain links TRBV9 to TRBJ2-5; 8 bases map to TRBD2. Trimming removed 0 bases from V and 2 bases from J; junction bases left unmatched: 9. The CDR3 contains 17 residues. CDR1 and CDR2 (germline): SGDLS, YYNGEE. The CDR3 sequence: CASSVEGGSGGQETQYF. For the CDR3, the DNA is TGTGCCAGCAGCGTAGAGGGCGGGTCGGGGGGGCAAGAGACCCAGTACTTC.

The CDR3 here is CASDSGQTSGNTIYF. CDR3 sequence (DNA): TGTGCCAGCGACTCCGGACAGACCTCTGGAAACACCATATATTTT. The J gene is TRBJ1-3, the V gene TRBV2, with D possibly TRBD1 on 6 matching bases. Between the trimmed V and J ends, which lost 8 bases and 0 bases, there was a span of 14 bases. Germline values: CDR1 SNHLY, CDR2 FYNNEI. The CDR3 extends over 15 amino acids. The variable domain in full, with the rest retrieved from reference TRBV2 and TRBJ1-3, is EPEVTQTPSHQVTQMGQEVILRCVPISNHLYFYWYRQILGQKVEFLVSFYNNEISEKSEIFDDQFSVERPDGSNFTLKIRSTKLEDSAMYFCASDSGQTSGNTIYFGEGSWLTVV.

The rearrangement links TRBV6-2 or TRBV6-3 to TRBJ1-5; D gene ambiguous. The CDR3 is 14 residues long. Trimming took off 2 bases at V and 6 bases at J, with 11 bases between the two ends. Germline values: CDR1 MNHEY, CDR2 SVGEGT. The CDR3 reads CASSYPGSAQPQHF. DNA for the CDR3: TGTGCCAGCAGTTACCCCGGGTCCGCTCAGCCCCAGCATTTT.